A single sample is the source of the 25 T cell receptor beta chains below, sequenced in a study of response to subunit inactivated influenza vaccine. TCRdb recomputed calls from the RT-PCR reads with MiXCR, one row per CDR3 protein. This repertoire shows approximately 500,000 distinct CDR3 sequences, 13% to 15% found once; its top ten account for around 10%. The sample here was PBMCs from blood, taken roughly 12 days after vaccination. These receptors came from a man aged 45-60 years who received an inactivated influenza vaccine.

This sequence joins TRBV5-6 and TRBJ2-1; 14 bases are shared with TRBD2. Trimming cost V 5 bases and J 6 bases; bases outside gene matches: 4. From germline, CDR1 is SGHDT and CDR2 YYEEEE. The length of the CDR3 is 15 residues. CDR3 coding DNA: TGTGCCAGCAGGGTCGGGACTAGCGGGAGCAATGAGCAGTTCTTC. Its translation is CASRVGTSGSNEQFF.

The chain combines TRBV9 with TRBJ2-7; no definite D call. The CDR3 runs 13 residues. V dropped 0 bases and J dropped 4 bases, with 8 bases sitting between them. Germline CDR1 and CDR2: SGDLS and YYNGEE. CDR3 coding DNA: TGTGCCAGCAGCGTAGCGGGCTCATACGAGCAGTACTTC. Amino acid sequence: CASSVAGSYEQYF.

At least ten counts were recorded for this clonotype. This rearrangement joins TRBV12-3 or TRBV12-4 to TRBJ2-7; 10 nucleotides match TRBD2. The CDR3 has 15 amino acids. The trim removed 2 bases at V and 4 bases at J, leaving 5 bases unmatched. The CDR3 nucleotides are TGTGCCAGCAGTTTACTACTAGCGGGAAGGTACGAGCAGTACTTC. This encodes CASSLLLAGRYEQYF.

The genes are TRBV11-2 and TRBJ2-7; D call uncertain. Per the germline V gene, CDR1 is SGHAT and CDR2 is FQNNGV. The CDR3 runs to 13 residues. Trimming removed 0 bases at V and 7 bases at J, with 10 bases between. CDR3 loop: CASSLESKGEQYF. In DNA, the CDR3 is TGTGCCAGCAGCTTAGAATCGAAGGGAGAGCAGTACTTC.

The rearrangement uses TRBV24-1 and TRBJ1-5; 8 nucleotides match TRBD1. The V gene's germline CDR1 is KGHDR and CDR2 SFDVKD. This CDR3 comprises 15 residues. V shed 7 bases and J 0 bases; nucleotides not matched to a gene: 4. Here the CDR3 reads CATRAGTGSNQPQHF. CDR3 nucleotide sequence: TGTGCCACCAGGGCTGGGACAGGTAGCAATCAGCCCCAGCATTTT.

The chain employs TRBV4-1 and TRBJ2-7, with TRBD1 matching 9 bases. Losses at the gene ends were 3 bases for V and 2 bases for J; bases not matched to a gene: 5. CDR1 MGHRA and CDR2 YSYEKL come from the germline V gene. The CDR3 length is 15 residues. This CDR3 is CASSHPGTGTYEQYF. The CDR3 DNA follows: TGCGCCAGCAGCCACCCCGGGACAGGGACCTACGAGCAGTACTTC.

V is TRBV5-6 and J is TRBJ2-5; 8 nucleotides match TRBD1. This CDR3 has 13 residues. V was clipped by 3 bases and J by 5 bases; unmatched bases: 3. Germline V gene sequence: CDR1 SGHDT, CDR2 YYEEEE. The DNA of the CDR3 is TGTGCCAGCAGCTCGGGACAGGCGGAGACCCAGTACTTC. Translating gives CASSSGQAETQYF.

This chain's CDR3 is CASRRSGTGYEQYF. The CDR3 nucleotides read TGTGCCAGCCGCCGAAGTGGGACAGGGTACGAGCAGTACTTC. This chain links TRBV2 with TRBJ2-7; 9 bases map to TRBD1. The V gene's germline CDR1 is SNHLY and CDR2 FYNNEI. The CDR3 sequence is 14 residues long. J lost 4 bases, V lost 8 bases, and 9 bases had no gene match.

In this sample, this clonotype turned up a few times. The chain links TRBV10-3 to TRBJ2-3; D may be TRBD1 or TRBD2 (6 bases each). This CDR3 has 13 residues. Trimming shortened V by 6 bases and J by 2 bases, and 9 bases separated the two germline ends. Germline V gene data show CDR1 as ENHRY and CDR2 as SYGVKD. The CDR3 region has the DNA TGTGCCATCAGGACGGGGGCCACAGATACGCAGTATTTT. It specifies CAIRTGATDTQYF.

This clonotype was detected only a few times. J is TRBJ2-6 and V is TRBV28; D not resolved. Deletions cut 5 bases from V and 2 bases from J, with 13 bases between. The V gene's germline CDR1 is MDHEN and CDR2 SYDVKM. The CDR3 has 16 residues. The CDR3 sequence is CASSNPLRTGANVLTF. CDR3 DNA sequence: TGTGCCAGCAGTAACCCCCTAAGGACTGGGGCCAACGTCCTGACTTTC.

This clonotype was recorded many times. The chain links TRBV29-1 to TRBJ1-1; no definite D call. Trimming left V 7 bases short and J 1 base short, with 7 bases between. The CDR3 has 11 amino acids. Germline V gives CDR1 SQVTM, CDR2 ANQGSEA. The CDR3 nucleotides are TGCAGCGCCCGAGCGAACACTGAAGCTTTCTTT. It translates to CSARANTEAFF.

The sample holds a few counts of this clonotype. The J gene is TRBJ2-4, the V gene TRBV6-2 or TRBV6-3, with 14 bases aligning to TRBD2. The CDR3 is made up of 21 amino acids. Germline trimming cut 0 bases from V and 0 bases from J; bases unmatched to any gene: 10. The germline CDR1 and CDR2 sequences are MNHEY and SVGEGT. The CDR3 DNA sequence: TGTGCCAGCAGTTACTCCGGACTAGCGGGAGGCACCCTGATAGCCAAAAACATTCAGTACTTC. This encodes CASSYSGLAGGTLIAKNIQYF.

V and J are TRBV5-4 and TRBJ2-5, with 9 bases aligning to TRBD1. CDR1 is SGHNT, CDR2 YYREEE, per germline (reference sequence). The J segment lost 4 bases and the V segment lost 3 bases, leaving 7 bases of the junction unmatched. There are 15 residues in the CDR3. The CDR3 region has the DNA TGTGCCAGCAGCTCCGTTCGACAGGGGGGAGAGACCCAGTACTTC. It encodes CASSSVRQGGETQYF.

This clonotype was detected only a few times. The chain has TRBV28 and TRBJ2-1; D is perhaps TRBD1 (5 bases). Germline CDR1 reads MDHEN; CDR2 reads SYDVKM. The CDR3 consists of 15 residues. Trimming took off 4 bases at V and 0 bases at J, with 10 bases between the two ends. The CDR3 DNA sequence: TGTGCCAGCAGTTCTACAGGTTACTCCTACAATGAGCAGTTCTTC. It translates to CASSSTGYSYNEQFF.

The rearrangement joins TRBV6-6 to TRBJ1-1; unclear D gene. The CDR3 sequence is 12 residues long. Germline V gene lookup returns CDR1 MNHNY and CDR2 SVGAGI (reference sequence). V was pared by 7 bases and J by 2 bases, with 8 bases between. The CDR3 sequence: CASKPVNTEAFF. DNA of the CDR3: TGTGCCAGCAAGCCAGTTAACACTGAAGCTTTCTTT.

This clonotype was recorded a few times. The chain couples TRBV5-1 to TRBJ2-1; D perhaps matches TRBD1 (6 bases). CDR1 is SGHRS and CDR2 is YFSETQ in the germline V gene. The germline V and J ends were trimmed by 4 bases and 6 bases, with 8 bases remaining between them. The CDR3 runs 12 residues. The CDR3 protein is CASSEGGNEQFF. CDR3 nucleotides: TGCGCCAGCAGCGAAGGGGGCAATGAGCAGTTCTTC. The whole variable domain, remainder taken from reference TRBV5-1 and TRBJ2-1, is KAGVTQTPRYLIKTRGQQVTLSCSPISGHRSVSWYQQTPGQGLQFLFEYFSETQRNKGNFPGRFSGRQFSNSRSEMNVSTLELGDSALYLCASSEGGNEQFFGPGTRLTVL.

A few counts support this clonotype. This chain links TRBV5-1 with TRBJ1-2; 8 bases map to TRBD1. V lost 5 bases to trimming and J lost 4 bases; unmatched junction nucleotides: 4. Germline V gives CDR1 SGHRS, CDR2 YFSETQ. The CDR3 length is 13 residues. Here the CDR3 reads CASRDREVYGYTF. The CDR3 DNA follows: TGCGCCAGCAGGGACAGGGAGGTCTATGGCTACACCTTC.

The sample holds a few counts of this clonotype. The chain recombines TRBV6-2 or TRBV6-3 with TRBJ2-7; D tentatively reads TRBD1 or TRBD2 (5 bases each). CDR1 and CDR2 (germline): MNHEY, SVGEGT. The germline V and J ends were trimmed by 0 bases and 7 bases, with 19 bases remaining between them. The CDR3 is 16 residues long. The CDR3 bases are TGTGCCAGCAGTTACTCATCCCGGGGCACCCACGGTGAGCAGTACTTC. As protein: CASSYSSRGTHGEQYF.

This clonotype was counted at least ten times. The CDR3 here is CASSPQGRTEAFF. CDR3 bases: TGTGCCAGCTCACCACAAGGGAGGACTGAAGCTTTCTTT. This chain uses TRBV18 with TRBJ1-1; D gene ambiguous. This CDR3 spans 13 amino acids. Germline V gene lookup returns CDR1 KGHSH and CDR2 LQKENI. Trimming took 1 base from V and 5 from J, leaving 8 bases between them.

This clonotype was picked up a small number of times. The V gene is TRBV12-3 or TRBV12-4, the J gene TRBJ1-2; D is perhaps TRBD1 (5 bases). The V end was cut by 5 bases, the J end by 5 bases, with 15 bases between. The CDR3 contains 14 residues. The CDR3 here is CASSPPGPTYGYTF. CDR3 coding DNA: TGTGCCAGCAGTCCCCCGGGGCCGACATATGGCTACACCTTC.

For this clonotype: At one boundary the junction diverges from the germline segment, which might be a read error. CDR3 amino acids: CAISAAGGGSNEQYF. For the CDR3, the DNA is TGTGCCATCAGTGCCGCTGGCGGGGGCTCCAACGAGCAGTACTTC. The V and J genes are TRBV10-3 and TRBJ2-7, with D possibly being TRBD2 (7 bases). The CDR3 loop spans 15 amino acids. The germline gives CDR1 ENHRY, CDR2 SYGVKD.

This clonotype was recorded a few times. V and J are TRBV20-1 and TRBJ2-7; D is undetermined. The CDR3 totals 15 residues. The germline V and J ends were trimmed by 0 bases and 0 bases, with 12 bases remaining between them. Germline-derived CDR1 and CDR2 are DFQATT and SNEGSKA (reference sequence). The CDR3 DNA follows: TGCAGTGCTAGAGATCTCGTTAGAAGCTCCTACGAGCAGTACTTC. Encoded protein: CSARDLVRSSYEQYF.

Remarks on this clonotype: In this CDR3 the conserved last residue, phenylalanine or tryptophan, is missing, so a read error is likely. The chain uses TRBV6-2 or TRBV6-3 and TRBJ2-7, with TRBD2 identical over 7 bases. The CDR3 length is 15 residues. The V and J ends lost 2 bases and 2 bases, in that order; junction bases with no gene match: 6. The V gene's germline CDR1 is MNHEY and CDR2 SVGEGT. The CDR3: CASSYTSDLAYEQYL. CDR3 DNA: TGTGCCAGCAGTTACACTAGCGATCTGGCCTACGAGCAGTACTTA.

The gene calls are TRBV5-1 and TRBJ1-2; 9 bases are shared with TRBD1. Germline trimming cut 4 bases from V and 4 bases from J; bases unmatched to any gene: 8. Germline lookup yields CDR1 SGHRS and CDR2 YFSETQ. The CDR3 spans 15 residues. CDR3 sequence (DNA): TGCGCCAGCAGCCCCCGGGACAGGGATATCTATGGCTACACCTTC. Translated: CASSPRDRDIYGYTF.

This clonotype was found many times. The chain employs TRBV5-1 and TRBJ2-3; D is unresolved. This CDR3 is built from 15 residues. With 3 bases removed from V and 0 bases from J, the gap between germline ends came to 11 bases. Germline lookup yields CDR1 SGHRS and CDR2 YFSETQ. The CDR3 reads CASSWMTPSTDTQYF. Here the CDR3 DNA reads TGCGCCAGCAGCTGGATGACACCTAGCACAGATACGCAGTATTTT.